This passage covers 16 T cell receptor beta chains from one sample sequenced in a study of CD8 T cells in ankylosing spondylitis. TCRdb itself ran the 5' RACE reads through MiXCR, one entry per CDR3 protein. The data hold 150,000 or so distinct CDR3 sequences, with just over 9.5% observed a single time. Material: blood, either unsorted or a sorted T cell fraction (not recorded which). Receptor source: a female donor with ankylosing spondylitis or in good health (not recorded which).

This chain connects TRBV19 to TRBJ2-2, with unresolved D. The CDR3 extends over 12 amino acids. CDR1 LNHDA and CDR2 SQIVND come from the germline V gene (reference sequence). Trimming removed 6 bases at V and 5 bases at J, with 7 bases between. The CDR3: CASSWMTGELFF. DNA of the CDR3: TGTGCCAGTAGCTGGATGACCGGGGAGCTGTTTTTT.

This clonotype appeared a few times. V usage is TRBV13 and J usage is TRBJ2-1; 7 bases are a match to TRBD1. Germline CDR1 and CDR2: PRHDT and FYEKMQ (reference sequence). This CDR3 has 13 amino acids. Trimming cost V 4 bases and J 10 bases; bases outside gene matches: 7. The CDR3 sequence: CASSSTTGVEQFF. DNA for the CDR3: TGTGCCAGCAGCTCCACTACAGGGGTCGAGCAGTTCTTC.

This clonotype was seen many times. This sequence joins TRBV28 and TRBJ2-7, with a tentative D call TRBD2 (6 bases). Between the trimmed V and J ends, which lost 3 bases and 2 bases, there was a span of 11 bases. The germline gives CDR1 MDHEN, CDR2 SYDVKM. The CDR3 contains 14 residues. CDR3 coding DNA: TGTGCCAGCAGTTTGGGGGGTGGCGCCTACGAGCAGTACTTC. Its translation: CASSLGGGAYEQYF.

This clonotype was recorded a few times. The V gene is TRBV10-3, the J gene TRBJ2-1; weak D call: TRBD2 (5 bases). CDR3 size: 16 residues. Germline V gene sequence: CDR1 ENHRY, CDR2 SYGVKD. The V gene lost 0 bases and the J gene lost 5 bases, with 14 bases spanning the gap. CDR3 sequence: CAISESWENLHNEQFF. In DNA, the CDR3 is TGTGCCATCAGTGAGTCCTGGGAGAACCTACACAATGAGCAGTTCTTC.

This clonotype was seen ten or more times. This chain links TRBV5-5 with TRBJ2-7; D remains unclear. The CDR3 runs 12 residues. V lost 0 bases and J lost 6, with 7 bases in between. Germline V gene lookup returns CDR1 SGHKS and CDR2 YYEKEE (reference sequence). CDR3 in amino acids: CASSLASPEQYF. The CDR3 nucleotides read TGTGCCAGCAGCTTGGCCAGTCCCGAGCAGTACTTC. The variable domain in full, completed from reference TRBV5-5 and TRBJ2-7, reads DAGVTQSPTHLIKTRGQQVTLRCSPISGHKSVSWYQQVLGQGPQFIFQYYEKEERGRGNFPDRFSARQFPNYSSELNVNALLLGDSALYLCASSLASPEQYFGPGTRLTVT.

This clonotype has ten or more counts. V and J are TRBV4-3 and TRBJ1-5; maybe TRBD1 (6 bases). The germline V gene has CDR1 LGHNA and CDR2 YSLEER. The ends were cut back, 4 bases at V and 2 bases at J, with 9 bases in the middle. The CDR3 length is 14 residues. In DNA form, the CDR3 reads TGCGCCAGCAGCCCCCGACAGGGCAATCAGCCCCAGCATTTT. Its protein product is CASSPRQGNQPQHF.

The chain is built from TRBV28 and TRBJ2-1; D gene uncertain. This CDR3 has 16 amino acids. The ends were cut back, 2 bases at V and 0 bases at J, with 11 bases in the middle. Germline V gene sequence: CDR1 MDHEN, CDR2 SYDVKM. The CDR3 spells CASSLDGPSSYNEQFF. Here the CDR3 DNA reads TGTGCCAGCAGTTTAGACGGACCTAGCTCCTACAATGAGCAGTTCTTC.

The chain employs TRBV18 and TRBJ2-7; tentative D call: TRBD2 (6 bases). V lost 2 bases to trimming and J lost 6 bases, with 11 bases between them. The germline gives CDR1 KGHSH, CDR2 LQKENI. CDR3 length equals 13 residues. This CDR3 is CASSPDLGGEQYF. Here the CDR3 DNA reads TGTGCCAGCTCACCAGATTTGGGGGGCGAGCAGTACTTC.

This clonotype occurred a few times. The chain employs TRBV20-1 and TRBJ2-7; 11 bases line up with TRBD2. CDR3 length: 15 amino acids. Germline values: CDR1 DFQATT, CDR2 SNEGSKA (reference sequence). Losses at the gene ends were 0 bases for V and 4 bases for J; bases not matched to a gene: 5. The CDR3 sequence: CSARDLLAGAYEQYF. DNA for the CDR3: TGCAGTGCTAGAGATCTACTAGCGGGAGCTTACGAGCAGTACTTC.

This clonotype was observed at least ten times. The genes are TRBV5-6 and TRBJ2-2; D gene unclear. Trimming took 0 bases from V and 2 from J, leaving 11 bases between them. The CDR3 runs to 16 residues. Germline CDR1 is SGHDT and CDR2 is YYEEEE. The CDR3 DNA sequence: TGTGCCAGCAGCTTGGGGGCAGGTCCAAACACCGGGGAGCTGTTTTTT. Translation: CASSLGAGPNTGELFF.

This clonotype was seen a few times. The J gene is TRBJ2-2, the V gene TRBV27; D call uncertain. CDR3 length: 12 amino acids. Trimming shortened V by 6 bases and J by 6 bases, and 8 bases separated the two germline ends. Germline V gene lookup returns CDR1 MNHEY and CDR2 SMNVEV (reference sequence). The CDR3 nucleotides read TGTGCCAGCAGACTTCAAGCCGGGGAGCTGTTTTTT. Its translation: CASRLQAGELFF.

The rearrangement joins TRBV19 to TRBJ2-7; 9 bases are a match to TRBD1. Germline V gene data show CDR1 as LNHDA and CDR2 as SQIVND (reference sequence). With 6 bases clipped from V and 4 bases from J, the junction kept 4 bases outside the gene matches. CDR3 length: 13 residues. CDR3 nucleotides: TGTGCCAGTAGCTTGACAGGGGGGTACGAGCAGTACTTC. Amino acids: CASSLTGGYEQYF.

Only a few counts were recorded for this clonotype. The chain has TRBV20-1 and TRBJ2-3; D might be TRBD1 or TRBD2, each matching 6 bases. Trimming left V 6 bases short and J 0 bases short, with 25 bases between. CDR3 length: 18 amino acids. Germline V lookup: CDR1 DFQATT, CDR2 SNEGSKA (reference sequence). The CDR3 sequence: CSAEGGRRKKSSTDTQYF. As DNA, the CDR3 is TGCAGTGCCGAGGGGGGCAGGCGTAAAAAAAGCAGCACAGATACGCAGTATTTT.

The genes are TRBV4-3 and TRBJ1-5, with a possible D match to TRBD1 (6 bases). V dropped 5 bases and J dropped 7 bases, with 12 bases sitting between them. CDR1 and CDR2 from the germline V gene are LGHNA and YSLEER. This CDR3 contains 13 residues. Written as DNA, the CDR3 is TGCGCCAGCAGCTCAGAGAGGGGGCAGCCCCAGCATTTT. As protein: CASSSERGQPQHF.

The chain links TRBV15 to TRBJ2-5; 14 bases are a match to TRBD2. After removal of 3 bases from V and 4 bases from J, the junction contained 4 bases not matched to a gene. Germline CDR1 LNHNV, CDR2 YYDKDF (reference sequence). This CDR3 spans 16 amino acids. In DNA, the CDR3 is TGTGCCACCAGCAGCGGGACTAGCGGGAGTCTAGAGACCCAGTACTTC. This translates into CATSSGTSGSLETQYF. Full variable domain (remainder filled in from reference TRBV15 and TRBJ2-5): DAMVIQNPRYQVTQFGKPVTLSCSQTLNHNVMYWYQQKSSQAPKLLFHYYDKDFNNEADTPDNFQSRRPNTSFCFLDIRSPGLGDTAMYLCATSSGTSGSLETQYFGPGTRLLVL.

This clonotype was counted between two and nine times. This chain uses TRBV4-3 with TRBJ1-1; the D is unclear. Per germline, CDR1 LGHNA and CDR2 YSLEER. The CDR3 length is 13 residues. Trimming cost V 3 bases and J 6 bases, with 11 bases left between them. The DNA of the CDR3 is TGCGCCAGCAGCCAGCCAGGTAGCGCTGAAGCTTTCTTT. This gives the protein CASSQPGSAEAFF.